The entry below describes one T cell receptor (beta chain). Trimming left V 5 bases short and J 1 base short, with 12 bases between. CDR1 and CDR2 (germline): SGHRS, YFSETQ. This CDR3 spans 15 amino acids. Produced via immunoSEQ multiplex PCR; TCRdb's table is partial and in-frame only. The table records 85,000 to 110,000 clones, around four fifths of them present only once. These data originate in a study of blood T cell repertoires in COVID-19. The receptor's source is a human donor in a cohort sampled during active COVID-19. The rearrangement joins TRBV5-1 to TRBJ1-4, with D possibly matching TRBD1 (5 bases). Sequencing was performed on peripheral blood. The CDR3 region is CASRPTGQTNEKLFF. The CDR3 nucleotides are TGCGCCAGCAGGCCTACAGGTCAAACTAATGAAAAACTGTTTTTT.